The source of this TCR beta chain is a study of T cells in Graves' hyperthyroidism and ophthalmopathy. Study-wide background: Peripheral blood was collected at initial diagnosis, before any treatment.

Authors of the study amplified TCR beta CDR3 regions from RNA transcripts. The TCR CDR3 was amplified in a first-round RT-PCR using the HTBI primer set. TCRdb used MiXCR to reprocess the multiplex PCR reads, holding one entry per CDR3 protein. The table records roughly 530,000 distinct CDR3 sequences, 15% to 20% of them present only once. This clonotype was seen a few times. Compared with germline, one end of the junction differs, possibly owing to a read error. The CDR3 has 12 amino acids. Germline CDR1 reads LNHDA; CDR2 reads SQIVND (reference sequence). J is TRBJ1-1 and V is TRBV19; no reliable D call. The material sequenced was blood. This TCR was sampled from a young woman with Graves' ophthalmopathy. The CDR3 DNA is TGTGCCAGTAGTATACTGAACGCTGAAGCTTTCTTT. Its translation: CASSILNAEAFF.